This entry lists 10 T cell receptor beta chains sequenced from one sample in a study of T cells in localized non-small cell lung cancer. TCRdb's table, derived via immunoSEQ multiplex PCR, lists solely in-frame clones and lacks some. Among over 45,000 clones, about 88% were seen once, and the ten largest hold around 17%. The specimen was PBMCs, collected before any cancer treatment. The receptors derive from a female donor with stage II lung adenocarcinoma.

This rearrangement joins TRBV7-6 to TRBJ2-7, with 11 bases fitting TRBD2. There are 13 residues in the CDR3. The V segment lost 1 base and the J segment 7 bases; nucleotides outside the gene matches: 0. Germline-derived CDR1 and CDR2 are SGHVS and FNYEAQ. CDR3 sequence reads: CASSLGLAGEQYF. The CDR3 DNA follows: TGTGCCAGCAGCTTAGGACTAGCGGGGGAGCAGTACTTC.

The chain links TRBV10-3 to TRBJ1-1, with 7 bases aligning to TRBD1. J gave up 3 bases and V 10 bases, and 2 bases lay outside the gene matches. Per germline, CDR1 ENHRY and CDR2 SYGVKD. The CDR3 covers 11 residues. Here the CDR3 DNA reads TGTGCCACCAGGGGGGACACTGAAGCTTTCTTT. It codes for CATRGDTEAFF.

The rearrangement uses TRBV9 and TRBJ1-5; D is possibly TRBD1 (5 bases). Germline V gene sequence: CDR1 SGDLS, CDR2 YYNGEE. Trimming left V 0 bases short and J 6 bases short, with 13 bases between. The CDR3 length is 15 residues. For the CDR3, the DNA is TGTGCCAGCAGCGTAGACGGGGCCGTCTCTCAGCCCCAGCATTTT. Translated, it gives CASSVDGAVSQPQHF.

The chain carries TRBV6-1 and TRBJ2-2; unclear D gene. The CDR3 contains 13 residues. Germline lookup yields CDR1 MNHNS and CDR2 SASEGT. The V end was cut by 2 bases, the J end by 5 bases, with 6 bases between. The CDR3 region is CASSERVTGELFF. In DNA form, the CDR3 reads TGTGCCAGCAGTGAACGAGTTACCGGGGAGCTGTTTTTT.

This sequence joins TRBV4-1 and TRBJ1-5; D is perhaps TRBD1 (5 bases). The V and J ends lost 2 bases and 4 bases respectively, with 12 bases between them. The CDR3 is made up of 15 amino acids. Germline CDR1 reads MGHRA; CDR2 reads YSYEKL. The CDR3, as DNA: TGCGCCAGCAGCCAATCCGGGACGGTGAATCAGCCCCAGCATTTT. Protein product: CASSQSGTVNQPQHF.

The chain employs TRBV19 and TRBJ1-1, with D unresolved. Deletions cut 6 bases from V and 2 bases from J, with 10 bases between. The germline gives CDR1 LNHDA, CDR2 SQIVND (reference sequence). The CDR3 has 13 amino acids. The CDR3 nucleotides read TGTGCCAGTAGGGTACAGACTAACACTGAAGCTTTCTTT. It specifies CASRVQTNTEAFF.

This sequence joins TRBV28 and TRBJ1-3; perhaps TRBD1 as D (6 bases). The CDR3 has 15 residues. Trimming stripped 3 bases from V and 4 bases from J, with 13 bases between. The V gene's germline CDR1 is MDHEN and CDR2 SYDVKM. This chain's CDR3 is CASSLLQGLGNTIYF. In DNA, the CDR3 is TGTGCCAGCAGTTTGCTTCAGGGGTTGGGAAACACCATATATTTT.

The chain is built from TRBV6-6 and TRBJ1-5, with D possibly being TRBD1 (6 bases). The CDR3 loop spans 15 amino acids. V was shortened by 5 bases and J by 0 bases, with 11 bases between the two germline ends. The germline CDR1 and CDR2 sequences are MNHNY and SVGAGI (reference sequence). CDR3 in amino acids: CASSIGDNSNQPQHF. Here the CDR3 DNA reads TGTGCCAGCAGTATTGGGGACAATAGCAATCAGCCCCAGCATTTT.

V is TRBV2 and J is TRBJ2-5; possibly TRBD1 for D (5 bases). The V end was cut by 10 bases, the J end by 2 bases, with 14 bases between. CDR1 is SNHLY and CDR2 is FYNNEI in the germline V gene. The CDR3 has 13 residues. The CDR3 nucleotides read TGTGCCATCACCCTGGGGCCTCAAGAGACCCAGTACTTC. Translation: CAITLGPQETQYF.

The chain is built from TRBV7-6 and TRBJ1-2; D unclear. The CDR3 consists of 16 residues. The V gene lost 5 bases and the J gene lost 4 bases, with 20 bases spanning the gap. Germline V gene sequence: CDR1 SGHVS, CDR2 FNYEAQ. As DNA, the CDR3 is TGTGCCAGCAGCCCGCCGCCTGGCGATCCGACCTATGGCTACACCTTC. This sequence encodes CASSPPPGDPTYGYTF.